Below, 16 T cell receptor beta chains from the same sample are listed, as sequenced in a study of blood T cells in healthy people across ages. Alongside a J-beta primer mix, a sample-barcoded 5' primer served in a second PCR lasting 7 to 11 cycles. TCRdb reprocessed the 5' RACE reads with MiXCR, giving one entry per CDR3 protein. The data show under 2,000,000 distinct CDR3 sequences, about 50% seen once. Sequenced material: blood. The origin of the receptors is a woman in her forties in good health.

This clonotype has more than one count but fewer than ten. CDR3 in amino acids: CATSRTGSYEQYF. CDR3 DNA: TGTGCCACCAGCAGGACAGGATCCTACGAGCAGTACTTC. The genes are TRBV15 and TRBJ2-7, with D perhaps matching TRBD1 (6 bases). The length of the CDR3 is 13 residues. Germline-derived CDR1 and CDR2 are LNHNV and YYDKDF (reference sequence). V was cut by 3 bases and J by 1 base, with 7 bases left in between.

The rearrangement joins TRBV7-2 to TRBJ1-5, with D possibly matching TRBD1 (5 bases). This CDR3 is 15 amino acids long. Germline values: CDR1 SGHTA, CDR2 FQGNSA. The ends were cut back, 5 bases at V and 2 bases at J, with 13 bases in the middle. The CDR3: CASSPTLRGNQPQHF. Written as DNA, the CDR3 is TGTGCCAGCAGCCCTACCCTCAGGGGCAATCAGCCCCAGCATTTT.

This clonotype showed up just a few times. This chain connects TRBV4-2 to TRBJ1-2, with 7 bases lining up with TRBD1. Per the germline V gene, CDR1 is LGHNA and CDR2 is YNFKEQ. The junction had 7 bases not matched to a gene; V was cut back by 1 base and J by 8 bases. The CDR3 spans 14 residues. The CDR3 is CASSQADRVEGYTF. The CDR3 coding sequence is TGTGCCAGCAGCCAAGCCGACAGGGTGGAGGGCTACACCTTC.

This clonotype was detected a few times. The chain links TRBV18 to TRBJ2-5; a weak D match, TRBD1 (6 bases). V lost 2 bases and J lost 1, with 8 bases in between. CDR1 and CDR2 (germline): KGHSH, LQKENI. The CDR3 is 14 residues long. The CDR3 nucleotides are TGTGCCAGCTCACCAAGGGACATCCAAGAGACCCAGTACTTC. Protein: CASSPRDIQETQYF.

This chain connects TRBV6-5 to TRBJ1-1, with D possibly TRBD1 on 5 matching bases. The CDR3 loop spans 12 amino acids. From germline, CDR1 is MNHEY and CDR2 SVGAGI. Trimming removed 8 bases at V and 10 bases at J, with 17 bases between. CDR3 DNA sequence: TGTGCCAGCGGGGGATCGAGAGTTGGAGCTTTCTTT. Its protein is CASGGSRVGAFF.

The rearrangement uses TRBV3-1 and TRBJ2-1, with 8 bases that match TRBD2. Losses at the gene ends were 4 bases for V and 8 bases for J; bases not matched to a gene: 16. Germline lookup yields CDR1 LGHDT and CDR2 YNNKEL (reference sequence). The CDR3 extends over 17 amino acids. CDR3 in DNA: TGTGCCAGCAGCCCAATCGGTATCGGGGGGGGCGCACATGAGCAGTTCTTC. This sequence encodes CASSPIGIGGGAHEQFF.

V usage is TRBV27 and J usage is TRBJ2-3; D is unresolved. CDR1 and CDR2 (germline): MNHEY, SMNVEV (reference sequence). The V end was cut by 2 bases, the J end by 0 bases, with 9 bases between. The CDR3 covers 15 residues. The CDR3 loop reads CASSLRHFSTDTQYF. For the CDR3, the DNA is TGTGCCAGCAGTTTAAGGCACTTTAGCACAGATACGCAGTATTTT.

V usage is TRBV27 and J usage is TRBJ2-4, with D tentatively TRBD2 (6 bases). V was shortened by 5 bases and J by 8 bases, with 16 bases between the two germline ends. Germline V gives CDR1 MNHEY, CDR2 SMNVEV (reference sequence). This CDR3 is built from 14 residues. CDR3 nucleotide sequence: TGTGCCAGCAGTAGTAGGCTGGAGGGGCACATTCAGTACTTC. Its protein is CASSSRLEGHIQYF.

Only a few counts were recorded for this clonotype. This chain links TRBV12-3 or TRBV12-4 with TRBJ2-5, with 8 bases that match TRBD2. There are 16 residues in the CDR3. Losses at the gene ends were 3 bases for V and 2 bases for J; bases not matched to a gene: 8. CDR3 DNA sequence: TGTGCCAGCAGTTTCGGGGGGGGGCGCGGGCAAGAGACCCAGTACTTC. It specifies CASSFGGGRGQETQYF.

The rearrangement links TRBV3-1 to TRBJ2-1; 8 nucleotides agree with TRBD1. The trim removed 1 base at V and 7 bases at J, leaving 15 bases unmatched. Germline V gene lookup returns CDR1 LGHDT and CDR2 YNNKEL (reference sequence). This CDR3 spans 18 amino acids. In nucleotides, the CDR3 is TGTGCCAGCAGCCAAGCCACCGCCGGGACAGGTCTCCGGAATGAGCAGTTCTTC. This encodes CASSQATAGTGLRNEQFF.

This clonotype was observed a few times. This sequence joins TRBV7-9 and TRBJ2-5, with 9 bases fitting TRBD1. Germline-derived CDR1 and CDR2 are SEHNR and FQNEAQ (reference sequence). This CDR3 is 12 amino acids long. The V and J ends lost 5 bases and 12 bases, in that order; junction bases with no gene match: 7. In DNA form, the CDR3 reads TGTGCCAGCAGCCAGGACAGGGGTAGGGAGTACTTC. Translating it yields CASSQDRGREYF.

The genes are TRBV20-1 and TRBJ2-1, with 11 bases identical to TRBD2. The V gene's germline CDR1 is DFQATT and CDR2 SNEGSKA (reference sequence). V shed 4 bases and J 2 bases; nucleotides not matched to a gene: 4. CDR3 length equals 15 residues. DNA for the CDR3: TGCAGTGCTACCTTACTAGCGGGGGCCTACAATGAGCAGTTCTTC. It is translated as CSATLLAGAYNEQFF.

This clonotype showed up just a few times. The chain is built from TRBV20-1 and TRBJ2-3; TRBD2 matches 8 bases. The ends lost 1 base at V and 0 bases at J; junction bases unmatched: 9. CDR3 size: 17 residues. Germline loops: CDR1 DFQATT, CDR2 SNEGSKA (reference sequence). CDR3 DNA: TGCAGTGCTAGAGGTGGACTAGCTATTATTAGCACAGATACGCAGTATTTT. Its translation is CSARGGLAIISTDTQYF.

V gene TRBV27 combines with J gene TRBJ2-1, with 11 bases lining up with TRBD2. In germline, CDR1 is MNHEY, CDR2 SMNVEV (reference sequence). V shed 6 bases and J 8 bases; nucleotides not matched to a gene: 6. The CDR3 contains 14 residues. The CDR3 DNA reads as TGTGCCAGCAGCCTTAGCGGGGGGGCCCATGAGCAGTTCTTC. Translated: CASSLSGGAHEQFF.

This rearrangement joins TRBV5-4 to TRBJ2-5, with 8 positions matching TRBD2. In germline, CDR1 is SGHNT, CDR2 YYREEE (reference sequence). The V gene end was trimmed by 3 bases and the J gene end by 0 bases; junction bases not matched to a gene: 10. CDR3 size: 17 residues. The CDR3 region is CASSSGRSGGDQETQYF. CDR3 DNA: TGTGCCAGCAGCTCAGGGCGAAGCGGGGGAGACCAAGAGACCCAGTACTTC.

V and J are TRBV27 and TRBJ1-1; the D is unclear. The germline V and J ends were trimmed by 4 bases and 0 bases, with 15 bases remaining between them. Per the germline V gene, CDR1 is MNHEY and CDR2 is SMNVEV (reference sequence). The length of the CDR3 is 16 residues. CDR3 amino acids: CASSWGGTNMNTEAFF. CDR3 DNA sequence: TGTGCCAGCAGTTGGGGAGGAACAAATATGAACACTGAAGCTTTCTTT.